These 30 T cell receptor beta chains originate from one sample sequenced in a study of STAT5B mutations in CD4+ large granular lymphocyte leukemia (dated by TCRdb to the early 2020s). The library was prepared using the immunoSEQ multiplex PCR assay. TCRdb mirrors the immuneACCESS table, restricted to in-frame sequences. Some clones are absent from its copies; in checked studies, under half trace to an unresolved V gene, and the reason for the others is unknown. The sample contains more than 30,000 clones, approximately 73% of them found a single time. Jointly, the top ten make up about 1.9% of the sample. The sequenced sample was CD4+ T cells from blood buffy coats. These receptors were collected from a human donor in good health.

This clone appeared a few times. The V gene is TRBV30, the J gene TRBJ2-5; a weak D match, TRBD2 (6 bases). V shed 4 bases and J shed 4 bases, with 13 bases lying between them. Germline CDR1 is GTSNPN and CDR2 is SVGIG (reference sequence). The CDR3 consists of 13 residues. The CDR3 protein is CAWKWGVGETQYF. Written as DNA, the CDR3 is TGTGCCTGGAAATGGGGGGTTGGAGAGACCCAGTACTTC.

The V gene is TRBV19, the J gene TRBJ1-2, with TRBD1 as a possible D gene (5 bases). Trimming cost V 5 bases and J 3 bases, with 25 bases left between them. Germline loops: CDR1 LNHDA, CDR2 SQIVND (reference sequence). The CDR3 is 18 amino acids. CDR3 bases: TGTGCCAGTAGTGAATACCCCCACCCCTTGCCGGGGGACTATGGCTACACCTTC. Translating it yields CASSEYPHPLPGDYGYTF.

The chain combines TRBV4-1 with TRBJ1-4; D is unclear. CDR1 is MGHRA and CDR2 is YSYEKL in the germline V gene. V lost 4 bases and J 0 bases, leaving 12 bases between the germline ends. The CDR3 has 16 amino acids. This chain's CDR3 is CASSLVGQPTNEKLFF. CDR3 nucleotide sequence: TGCGCCAGCAGCCTGGTTGGGCAACCAACTAATGAAAAACTGTTTTTT.

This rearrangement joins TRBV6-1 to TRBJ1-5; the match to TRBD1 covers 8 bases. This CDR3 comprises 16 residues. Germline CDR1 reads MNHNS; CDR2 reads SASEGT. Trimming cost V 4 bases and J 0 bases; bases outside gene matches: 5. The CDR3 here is CASSGTGGFSNQPQHF. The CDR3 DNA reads TGTGCCAGCAGTGGCACAGGGGGTTTTAGCAATCAGCCCCAGCATTTT.

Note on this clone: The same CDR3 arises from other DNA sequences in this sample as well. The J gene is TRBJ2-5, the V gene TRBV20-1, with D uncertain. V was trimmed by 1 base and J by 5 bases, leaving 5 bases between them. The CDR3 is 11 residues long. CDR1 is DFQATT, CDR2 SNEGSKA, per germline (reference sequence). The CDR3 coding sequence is TGCAGTGCTAGAGGTTCCGAGACCCAGTACTTC. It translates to CSARGSETQYF.

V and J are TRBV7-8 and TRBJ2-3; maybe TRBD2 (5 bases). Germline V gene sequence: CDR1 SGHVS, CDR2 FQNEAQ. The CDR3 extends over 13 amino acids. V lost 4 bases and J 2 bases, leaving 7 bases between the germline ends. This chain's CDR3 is CASSYRDTDTQYF. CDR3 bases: TGTGCCAGCAGCTACCGGGACACAGATACGCAGTATTTT.

The CDR3 here is CASSGTSNYGYTF. For the CDR3, the DNA is TGTGCCAGCAGTGGGACCTCTAACTATGGCTACACCTTC. The chain uses TRBV6-1 and TRBJ1-2, with D uncertain. Between the trimmed V and J ends, which lost 4 bases and 0 bases, there was a span of 6 bases. From germline, CDR1 is MNHNS and CDR2 SASEGT. This CDR3 spans 13 amino acids.

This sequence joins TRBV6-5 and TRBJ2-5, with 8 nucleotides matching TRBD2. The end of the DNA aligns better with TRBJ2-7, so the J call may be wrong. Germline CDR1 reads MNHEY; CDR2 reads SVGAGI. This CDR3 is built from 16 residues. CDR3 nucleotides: TGTGCCAGCAGTTACGGTTTACTAGCGGATTCCCACGAGCAGTACTTC. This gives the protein CASSYGLLADSHEQYF.

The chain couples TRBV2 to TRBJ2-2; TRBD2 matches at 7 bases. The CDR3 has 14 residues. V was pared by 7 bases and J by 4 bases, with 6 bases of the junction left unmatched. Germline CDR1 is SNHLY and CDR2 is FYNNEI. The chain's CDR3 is CASMAGVPTGELFF. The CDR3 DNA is TGTGCCAGCATGGCGGGAGTACCCACCGGGGAGCTGTTTTTT.

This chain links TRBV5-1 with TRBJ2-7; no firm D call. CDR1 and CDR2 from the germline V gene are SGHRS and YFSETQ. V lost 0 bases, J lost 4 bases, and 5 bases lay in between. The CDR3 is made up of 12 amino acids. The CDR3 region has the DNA TGCGCCAGCAGCTTGGGAAATTACGAGCAGTACTTC. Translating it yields CASSLGNYEQYF.

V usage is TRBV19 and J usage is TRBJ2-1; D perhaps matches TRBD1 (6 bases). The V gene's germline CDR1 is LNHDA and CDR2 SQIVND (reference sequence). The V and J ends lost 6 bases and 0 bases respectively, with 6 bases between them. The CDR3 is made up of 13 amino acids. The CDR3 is CASRDSSYNEQFF. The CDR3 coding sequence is TGTGCCAGTAGGGACAGCTCCTACAATGAGCAGTTCTTC.

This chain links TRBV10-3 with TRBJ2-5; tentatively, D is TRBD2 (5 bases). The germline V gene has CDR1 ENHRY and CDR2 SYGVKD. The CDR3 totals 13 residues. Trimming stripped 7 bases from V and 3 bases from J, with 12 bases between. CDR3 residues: CAITHGVKETQYF. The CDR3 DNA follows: TGTGCCATCACGCACGGGGTTAAAGAGACCCAGTACTTC.

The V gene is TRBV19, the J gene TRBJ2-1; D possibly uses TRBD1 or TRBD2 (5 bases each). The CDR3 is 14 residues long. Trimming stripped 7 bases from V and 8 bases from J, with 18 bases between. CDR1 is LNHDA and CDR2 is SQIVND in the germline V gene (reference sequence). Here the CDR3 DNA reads TGTGCCAGTAAGGGACGGTCACTAGGGTATGAGCAGTTCTTC. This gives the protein CASKGRSLGYEQFF.

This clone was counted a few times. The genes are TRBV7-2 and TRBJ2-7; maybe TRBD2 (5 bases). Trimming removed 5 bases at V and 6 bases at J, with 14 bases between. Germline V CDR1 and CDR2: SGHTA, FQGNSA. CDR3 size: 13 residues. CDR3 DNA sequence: TGTGCCAGCAGCCAGGCGGGCCCTATCGAGCAGTACTTC. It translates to CASSQAGPIEQYF.

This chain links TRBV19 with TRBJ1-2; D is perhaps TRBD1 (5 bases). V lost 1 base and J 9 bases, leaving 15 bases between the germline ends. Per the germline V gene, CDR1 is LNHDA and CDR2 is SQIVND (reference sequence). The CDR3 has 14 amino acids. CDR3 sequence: CASSIGEGVDSYTF. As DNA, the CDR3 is TGTGCCAGTAGTATAGGAGAAGGGGTGGACAGCTACACCTTC.

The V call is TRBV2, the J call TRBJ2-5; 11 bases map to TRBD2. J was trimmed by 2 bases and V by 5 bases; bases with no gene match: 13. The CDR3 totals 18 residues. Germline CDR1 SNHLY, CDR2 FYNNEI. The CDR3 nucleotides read TGTGCCAGCAGTAGGAACCCGGGACTAGCGGTAGCACAAGAGACCCAGTACTTC. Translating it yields CASSRNPGLAVAQETQYF.

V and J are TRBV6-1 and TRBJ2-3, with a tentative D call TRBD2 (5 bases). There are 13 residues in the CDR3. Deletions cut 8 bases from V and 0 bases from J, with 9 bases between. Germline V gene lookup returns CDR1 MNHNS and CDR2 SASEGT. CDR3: CASLPGSTDTQYF. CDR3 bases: TGTGCCAGCCTCCCGGGGAGCACAGATACGCAGTATTTT.

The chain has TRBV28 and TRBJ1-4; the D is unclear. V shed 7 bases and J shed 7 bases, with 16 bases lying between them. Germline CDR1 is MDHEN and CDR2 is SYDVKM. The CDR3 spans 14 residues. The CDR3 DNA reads TGTGCCAGCATTGCCCCCGGGCGGAGTGAAAAACTGTTTTTT. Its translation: CASIAPGRSEKLFF.

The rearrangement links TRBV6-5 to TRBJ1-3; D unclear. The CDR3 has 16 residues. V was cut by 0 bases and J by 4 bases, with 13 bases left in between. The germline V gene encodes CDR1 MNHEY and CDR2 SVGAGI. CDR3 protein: CASSYSAGEWGNTIYF. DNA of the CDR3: TGTGCCAGCAGTTACTCGGCCGGGGAGTGGGGAAACACCATATATTTT.

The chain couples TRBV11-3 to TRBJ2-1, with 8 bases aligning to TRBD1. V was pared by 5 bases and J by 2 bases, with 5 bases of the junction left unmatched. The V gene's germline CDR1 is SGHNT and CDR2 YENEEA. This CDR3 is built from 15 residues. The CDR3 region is CASSPGTGPYNEQFF. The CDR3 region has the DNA TGTGCCAGCAGCCCTGGGACAGGACCCTACAATGAGCAGTTCTTC.

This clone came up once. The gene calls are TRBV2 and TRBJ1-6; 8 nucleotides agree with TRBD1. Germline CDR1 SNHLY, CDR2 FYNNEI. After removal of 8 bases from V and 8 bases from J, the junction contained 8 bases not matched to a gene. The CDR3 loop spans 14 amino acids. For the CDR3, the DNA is TGTGCCAGCCGTCCGGGACAGGTTTATTCACCCCTCCACTTT. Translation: CASRPGQVYSPLHF.

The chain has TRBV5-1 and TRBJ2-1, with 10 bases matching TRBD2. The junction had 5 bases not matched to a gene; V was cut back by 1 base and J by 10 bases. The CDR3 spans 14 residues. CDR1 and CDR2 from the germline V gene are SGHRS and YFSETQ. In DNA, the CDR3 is TGCGCCAGCAGCTTGAGGACTAGCGGCTCAGAGCAGTTCTTC. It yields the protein CASSLRTSGSEQFF. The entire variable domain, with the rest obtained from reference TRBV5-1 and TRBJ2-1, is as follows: KAGVTQTPRYLIKTRGQQVTLSCSPISGHRSVSWYQQTPGQGLQFLFEYFSETQRNKGNFPGRFSGRQFSNSRSEMNVSTLELGDSALYLCASSLRTSGSEQFFGPGTRLTVL.

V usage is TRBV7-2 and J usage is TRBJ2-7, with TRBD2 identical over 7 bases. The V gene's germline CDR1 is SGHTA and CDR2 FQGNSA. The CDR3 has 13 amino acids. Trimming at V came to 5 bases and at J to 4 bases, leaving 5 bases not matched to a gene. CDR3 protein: CASSRLAWYEQYF. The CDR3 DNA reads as TGTGCCAGCAGCCGACTAGCTTGGTACGAGCAGTACTTC.

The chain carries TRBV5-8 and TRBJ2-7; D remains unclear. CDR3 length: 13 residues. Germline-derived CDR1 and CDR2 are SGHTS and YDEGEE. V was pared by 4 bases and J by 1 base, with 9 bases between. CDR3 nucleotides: TGTGCCAGCAGCGCTGGTAGTTCCTACGAGCAGTACTTC. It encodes CASSAGSSYEQYF.

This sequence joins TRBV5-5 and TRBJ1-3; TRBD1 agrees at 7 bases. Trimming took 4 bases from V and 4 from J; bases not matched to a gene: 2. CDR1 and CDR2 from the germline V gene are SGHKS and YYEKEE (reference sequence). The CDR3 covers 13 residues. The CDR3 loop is CASSTGVGNTIYF. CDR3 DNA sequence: TGTGCCAGCAGCACAGGGGTAGGAAACACCATATATTTT.

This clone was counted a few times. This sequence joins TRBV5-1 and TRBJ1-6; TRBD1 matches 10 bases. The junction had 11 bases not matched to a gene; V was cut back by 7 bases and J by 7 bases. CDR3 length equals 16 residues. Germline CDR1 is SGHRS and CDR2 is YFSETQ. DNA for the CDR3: TGCGCCAGCGGCACCGGGACAGGGGTCTCCAATTCACCCCTCCACTTT. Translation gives CASGTGTGVSNSPLHF.

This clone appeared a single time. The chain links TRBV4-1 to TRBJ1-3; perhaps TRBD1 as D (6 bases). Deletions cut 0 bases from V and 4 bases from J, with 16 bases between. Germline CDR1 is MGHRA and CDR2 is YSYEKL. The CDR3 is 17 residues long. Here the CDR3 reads CASSQEQSGGAGNTIYF. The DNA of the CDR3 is TGCGCCAGCAGCCAAGAGCAAAGTGGGGGCGCCGGAAACACCATATATTTT.

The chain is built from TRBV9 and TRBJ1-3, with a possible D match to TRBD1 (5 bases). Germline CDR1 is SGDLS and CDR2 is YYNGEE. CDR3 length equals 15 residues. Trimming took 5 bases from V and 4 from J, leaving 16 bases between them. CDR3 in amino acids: CASRLGDAAGNTIYF. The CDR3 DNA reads TGTGCCAGCAGGCTGGGGGACGCGGCAGGAAACACCATATATTTT. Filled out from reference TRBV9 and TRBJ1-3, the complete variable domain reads DSGVTQTPKHLITATGQRVTLRCSPRSGDLSVYWYQQSLDQGLQFLIQYYNGEERAKGNILERFSAQQFPDLHSELNLSSLELGDSALYFCASRLGDAAGNTIYFGEGSWLTVV.

The CDR3 DNA reads as TGTGCCAGCAGCCCAAAGGGCCTGAACACTGAAGCTTTCTTT. This encodes CASSPKGLNTEAFF. The gene calls are TRBV7-8 and TRBJ1-1; no clear D. The CDR3 sequence is 14 residues long. Germline V gene lookup returns CDR1 SGHVS and CDR2 FQNEAQ. Trimming took 5 bases from V and 0 from J, leaving 10 bases between them. Based on the CDR3 plus reference TRBV7-8 and TRBJ1-1, the full variable domain is GAGVSQSPRYKVAKRGQDVALRCDPISGHVSLFWYQQALGQGPEFLTYFQNEAQLDKSGLPSDRFFAERPEGSVSTLKIQRTQQEDSAVYLCASSPKGLNTEAFFGQGTRLTVV.

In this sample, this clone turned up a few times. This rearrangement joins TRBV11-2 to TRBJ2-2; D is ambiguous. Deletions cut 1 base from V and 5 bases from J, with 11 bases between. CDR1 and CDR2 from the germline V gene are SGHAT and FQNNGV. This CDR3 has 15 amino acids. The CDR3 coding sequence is TGTGCCAGCAGCTTAGGATCAGTTTCAACCGGGGAGCTGTTTTTT. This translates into CASSLGSVSTGELFF.